This T cell receptor (beta chain) stems from a study of T cell changes during pregnancy in multiple sclerosis. The germline V gene has CDR1 MNHNS and CDR2 SASEGT. The germline V and J ends were trimmed by 4 bases and 5 bases, with 12 bases remaining between them. The CDR3 runs to 13 residues. This clone was seen once. Profiling relied on immunoSEQ multiplex PCR, and the TCRdb table lists in-frame clones only, not all of them. The table records some 70,000 clones, roughly 92% of them present only once. The sequencing here drew on peripheral blood, taken after pregnancy. This sequence was found in a female donor in good health, enrolled as a control in a pregnancy study. The chain links TRBV6-1 to TRBJ2-7, with D unclear. The DNA for the CDR3 is TGTGCCAGCAGTGTGACCCGAGGCCACGAGCAGTACTTC. Translated: CASSVTRGHEQYF.